The 20 T cell receptor beta chains below come from one sample, sequenced in a study of early T cells in non-severe SARS-CoV-2 infection. TCRdb used MiXCR to reprocess the 5' RACE reads, holding one entry per CDR3 protein. The sample yields fewer than 55,000 distinct CDR3 sequences, roughly 4% seen once. Sequences were obtained from whole blood. Receptors were obtained from an adult who was a healthcare worker with PCR-confirmed SARS-CoV-2 infection or an uninfected control (not recorded which).

This clonotype has ten or more counts. The chain has TRBV6-2 or TRBV6-3 and TRBJ2-3, with 12 bases fitting TRBD2. Per the germline V gene, CDR1 is MNHEY and CDR2 is SVGEGT. Trimming took 6 bases from V and 8 from J; bases not matched to a gene: 12. The CDR3 contains 16 residues. CDR3 in DNA: TGTGCCAGCAGGATTACCGGGACTAGCGGGTCTGGTACGCAGTATTTT. It specifies CASRITGTSGSGTQYF.

The sample holds many counts of this clonotype. The chain carries TRBV29-1 and TRBJ1-2; 7 bases map to TRBD1. Germline CDR1 and CDR2: SQVTM and ANQGSEA. This CDR3 comprises 12 residues. V gave up 6 bases and J gave up 4 bases; unmatched junction bases: 5. Written as DNA, the CDR3 is TGCAGCGTCCAGGGACAGAGCTATGGCTACACCTTC. Translation gives CSVQGQSYGYTF.

This clonotype has just a few counts. CDR3 amino acids: CASAGRVVSGYTF. CDR3 in DNA: TGTGCCAGTGCGGGCAGGGTAGTTAGTGGCTACACCTTC. This chain joins TRBV2 and TRBJ1-2; TRBD1 is a possible D gene (5 bases). CDR1 and CDR2 from the germline V gene are SNHLY and FYNNEI. Trimming removed 9 bases at V and 7 bases at J, with 18 bases between. The CDR3 extends over 13 amino acids.

This clonotype was detected ten times or more. This chain connects TRBV6-2 or TRBV6-3 to TRBJ1-3; the match to TRBD1 covers 8 bases. The CDR3 spans 14 residues. The germline CDR1 and CDR2 sequences are MNHEY and SVGEGT. Trimming removed 6 bases from V and 8 bases from J; junction bases left unmatched: 9. CDR3 nucleotides: TGTGCCAGCAGCCGGACAGGGAGAAGAGACACCATATATTTT. This translates into CASSRTGRRDTIYF.

The sample holds many counts of this clonotype. The V and J genes are TRBV29-1 and TRBJ2-7; D call uncertain. The CDR3 contains 13 residues. Trimming left V 6 bases short and J 1 base short, with 13 bases between. In germline, CDR1 is SQVTM, CDR2 ANQGSEA. The CDR3: CSVKDPLSYEQYF. CDR3 DNA sequence: TGCAGCGTCAAGGACCCGCTTTCCTACGAGCAGTACTTC.

This clonotype was recorded many times. This chain connects TRBV25-1 to TRBJ2-2, with D perhaps being TRBD1 or TRBD2 (5 bases each). The V end was cut by 5 bases, the J end by 5 bases, with 21 bases between. The germline gives CDR1 MGHDK, CDR2 SYGVNS. CDR3 length: 17 amino acids. CDR3 loop: CASSTHRDPAPTGELFF. The CDR3 nucleotides are TGTGCCAGCAGTACTCACCGGGACCCCGCCCCAACCGGGGAGCTGTTTTTT.

This clonotype has at least ten counts. The junction does not match germline at one end; this may be a read error. V and J are TRBV27 and TRBJ2-1; D might be TRBD1 or TRBD2, each matching 7 bases. The CDR3 has 16 residues. Germline CDR1 reads MNHEY; CDR2 reads SMNVEV (reference sequence). CDR3 DNA: TGTGTCAGCAGTCCCACCGGGGGGACAGCCTACAATGAGCAGTTCTTC. As protein: CVSSPTGGTAYNEQFF.

This clonotype was seen at least ten times. This chain connects TRBV7-2 to TRBJ2-5; D is perhaps TRBD1 or TRBD2 (6 bases each). V dropped 10 bases and J dropped 7 bases, with 22 bases sitting between them. CDR3 length equals 14 residues. CDR1 is SGHTA, CDR2 FQGNSA, per germline. The CDR3 region is CATGTRRGAGTQYF. The CDR3 DNA reads TGTGCCACCGGAACAAGAAGGGGGGCAGGGACCCAGTACTTC.

This clonotype was found many times. The chain carries TRBV19 and TRBJ1-1; 12 bases fit TRBD1. V dropped 5 bases and J dropped 6; count of bases not matched to a gene: 7. Germline CDR1 is LNHDA and CDR2 is SQIVND (reference sequence). This CDR3 is 15 amino acids long. The CDR3 loop is CASSQGQGARAEAFF. In DNA, the CDR3 is TGTGCCAGTAGTCAGGGACAGGGGGCGCGCGCTGAAGCTTTCTTT.

Comments on this clonotype: This may come from a read error, since a much larger clone is one base off. The CDR3 DNA reads as TGTGCCAGCAGCCCTGGGAACGGACAGGGTAGCAATCAGCCCCGGCATTTT. This gives the protein CASSPGNGQGSNQPRHF. This sequence joins TRBV6-2 or TRBV6-3 and TRBJ1-5; TRBD1 agrees at 8 bases. This CDR3 has 17 amino acids. Germline lookup yields CDR1 MNHEY and CDR2 SVGEGT.

This clonotype was recorded many times. The chain uses TRBV7-9 and TRBJ1-3; TRBD1 matches 7 bases. The germline V gene encodes CDR1 SEHNR and CDR2 FQNEAQ (reference sequence). The CDR3 is made up of 13 amino acids. The CDR3 reads CATGNTAGNTIYF. CDR3 nucleotides: TGTGCGACAGGGAATACCGCTGGAAACACCATATATTTT.

The table lists this clonotype with many counts. CDR3 sequence (DNA): TGTGCCAGCAGCCGTCAAGGGACAGGGCCCTACGAGCAGTACTTC. As protein: CASSRQGTGPYEQYF. The V gene is TRBV9, the J gene TRBJ2-7; TRBD1 matches at 9 bases. CDR1 SGDLS and CDR2 YYNGEE come from the germline V gene. The CDR3 length is 15 residues. J gave up 2 bases and V 4 bases, and 7 bases lay outside the gene matches. Based on the CDR3 plus reference TRBV9 and TRBJ2-7, the full variable domain is DSGVTQTPKHLITATGQRVTLRCSPRSGDLSVYWYQQSLDQGLQFLIQYYNGEERAKGNILERFSAQQFPDLHSELNLSSLELGDSALYFCASSRQGTGPYEQYFGPGTRLTVT.

This clonotype was observed many times. The chain combines TRBV6-1 with TRBJ2-2, with D maybe TRBD2 (6 bases). Germline V lookup: CDR1 MNHNS, CDR2 SASEGT. The CDR3 totals 15 residues. Trimming left V 5 bases short and J 2 bases short, with 12 bases between. CDR3 DNA sequence: TGTGCCAGCAGTTTCGGGACTTATAACACCGGGGAGCTGTTTTTT. It is translated as CASSFGTYNTGELFF.

This clonotype was observed a few times. The J gene is TRBJ2-1, the V gene TRBV7-9, with D possibly TRBD2 on 5 matching bases. The CDR3 is 17 amino acids. Per germline, CDR1 SEHNR and CDR2 FQNEAQ (reference sequence). The V end lost 1 base, the J end lost 6 bases, and 19 bases lay between the germline ends. In nucleotides, the CDR3 is TGTGCCAGCAGCTTAGTCCTGGTTCGGGATCATGTCAATGAGCAGTTCTTC. Encoded protein: CASSLVLVRDHVNEQFF.

This clonotype was recorded at least ten times. The chain carries TRBV7-6 and TRBJ2-1, with 8 bases that match TRBD2. Germline assignment: CDR1 SGHVS and CDR2 FNYEAQ. The CDR3 runs to 15 residues. V trimming: 5 bases; J trimming: 6 bases; junction bases outside the gene matches: 9. This CDR3 reads CASSVSGSDFNEQFF. CDR3 nucleotide sequence: TGTGCCAGCAGCGTCAGCGGGAGCGACTTCAATGAGCAGTTCTTC. The full variable domain, in which reference TRBV7-6 and TRBJ2-1 provide the parts outside the CDR3, is GAGVSQSPRYKVTKRGQDVALRCDPISGHVSLYWYRQALGQGPEFLTYFNYEAQQDKSGLPNDRFSAERPEGSISTLTIQRTEQRDSAMYRCASSVSGSDFNEQFFGPGTRLTVL.

This clonotype has at least ten counts. CDR3 sequence reads: CSVAGRFLETQYF. The CDR3 nucleotides read TGCAGCGTTGCGGGGAGGTTCCTTGAGACCCAGTACTTC. The rearrangement uses TRBV29-1 and TRBJ2-5; TRBD2 might be the D (6 bases). Per the germline V gene, CDR1 is SQVTM and CDR2 is ANQGSEA. The CDR3 has 13 amino acids. V lost 4 bases and J 5 bases, leaving 14 bases between the germline ends.

This clonotype has a handful of counts. The J gene is TRBJ2-7, the V gene TRBV28, with a weak D call TRBD1 (5 bases). Trimming pared 0 bases from V and 3 bases from J, leaving 9 bases between. This CDR3 is 14 amino acids long. Germline CDR1 MDHEN, CDR2 SYDVKM. This CDR3 is CASSLWVQGYEQYF. CDR3 coding DNA: TGTGCCAGCAGTTTATGGGTGCAGGGCTACGAGCAGTACTTC.

This clonotype was observed many times. The CDR3 DNA follows: TGTGCCAGCAGCTTAATGAGGGCGGGGGCTAACCGGGAGACCCAGTACTTC. Residues: CASSLMRAGANRETQYF. This chain links TRBV11-2 with TRBJ2-5; maybe TRBD2 (7 bases). The germline gives CDR1 SGHAT, CDR2 FQNNGV. CDR3 length equals 17 residues. The germline V and J ends were trimmed by 2 bases and 5 bases, with 21 bases remaining between them.

The table lists this clonotype with a few counts. The gene calls are TRBV12-3 or TRBV12-4 and TRBJ1-2, with D possibly TRBD1 on 6 matching bases. With 3 bases removed from V and 8 bases from J, the gap between germline ends came to 19 bases. The CDR3 has 15 residues. The CDR3 protein is CASSFSGTPSLGYTF. The CDR3 coding sequence is TGTGCCAGCAGTTTCTCCGGGACACCTTCTCTGGGCTACACCTTC.

This clonotype was counted at least ten times. The V gene is TRBV20-1, the J gene TRBJ2-3; no reliable D call. This CDR3 contains 14 residues. Trimming removed 8 bases from V and 0 bases from J, with 15 bases in between. Germline-derived CDR1 and CDR2 are DFQATT and SNEGSKA (reference sequence). The CDR3 spells CSSKGDDSTDTQYF. Here the CDR3 DNA reads TGCAGTTCGAAAGGAGACGATAGCACAGATACGCAGTATTTT.